The text below deals with one TCR beta chain. CDR1 SGHTA and CDR2 FQGNSA come from the germline V gene. J lost 12 bases, V lost 5 bases, and 12 bases had no gene match. The CDR3 runs 15 residues. Original methodology: Estimates of nucleated cell counts were drawn from the amplification of reference gene primers. Generated by immunoSEQ multiplex PCR, the TCRdb table keeps only in-frame clones and is missing some. The V and J calls and the clone size are those of that table, but D and trimming were determined from the DNA. Counted here are about 65,000 clones, approximately 80% occurring once; the ten biggest clones make up about 33%. The data originate from a study of blood T cell repertoires in COVID-19. The wider study: The study drew acute and convalescent COVID-19 samples from the United States, Italy and Spain.

Sequenced sample: peripheral blood. V gene TRBV7-2 combines with J gene TRBJ2-3; TRBD2 matches at 12 bases. This TCR derives from a human donor in a cohort sampled during active COVID-19. CDR3 nucleotides: TGTGCCAGCAGCCAGCGTCGGACTAGCGGGGTCCGCCAGTATTTT. It is translated as CASSQRRTSGVRQYF.